The subject of this entry is one T cell receptor beta chain. Its specificity is unknown. These data are taken from a study of T cell repertoires in cytomegalovirus infection. Study-wide background: CMV infection and matching HLA type were both indicated by public TCR beta signatures. Whole-study results and caveats: CMV carriers with the relevant HLA were identified by cumulative public TCR beta family frequency. Ex vivo, HLA-C-restricted CMV-specific TCR beta clonotypes prevailed over the rest of the response.

CDR1 SGHAT and CDR2 FQNNGV come from the germline V gene. The CDR3 is made up of 15 amino acids. Trimming removed 1 base at V and 2 bases at J, with 10 bases between. TCRdb independently ran MiXCR on the reads; one entry per CDR3 protein. Of about 740,000 distinct CDR3 sequences listed, 35% are singletons. The V gene is TRBV11-2, the J gene TRBJ2-3; tentatively, D is TRBD2 (5 bases). Material: PBMCs. This clonotype originated in a human donor in good health (CMV status not recorded). Some clones in this sample may be carry-over from other donors' samples. The CDR3 DNA sequence: TGTGCCAGCAGCTTAGGGGTCGGGAACACAGATACGCAGTATTTT. This translates into CASSLGVGNTDTQYF.